Presented here are 26 T cell receptor beta chains from one specimen sequenced in a study of regulatory T cells in long-lasting Graves disease. Sequencing libraries for TCR beta were prepared with iRepertoire HTBI primers and Arm-PCR of CDR3 regions. TCRdb itself ran the multiplex PCR reads through MiXCR, one entry per CDR3 protein. This sample carries some 330,000 distinct CDR3 sequences, roughly 25% of them seen once, and the ten largest clones take under 35%. Sample time point: persistent/refractory GD, antithyroid drugs over 5 years with positive TRAb. The authors made the TCR library using RNA they extracted from PBMCs. Sample: peripheral blood mononuclear cells (PBMCs), taken when the disease was refractory, from a patient treated with antithyroid drugs. The receptors come from a woman in her forties with Graves disease.

This clonotype was counted at least ten times. The chain is built from TRBV2 and TRBJ2-5; 7 bases match TRBD1. Germline V gene data show CDR1 as SNHLY and CDR2 as FYNNEI. V shed 4 bases, J shed 3 bases, and the junction held 5 bases outside the gene matches. The CDR3 sequence is 14 residues long. CDR3 in amino acids: CASSGWTGKETQYF. CDR3 in DNA: TGTGCCAGCAGTGGGTGGACAGGAAAAGAGACCCAGTACTTC. Together with reference TRBV2 and TRBJ2-5, the CDR3 gives the full variable domain: EPEVTQTPSHQVTQMGQEVILRCVPISNHLYFYWYRQILGQKVEFLVSFYNNEISEKSEIFDDQFSVERPDGSNFTLKIRSTKLEDSAMYFCASSGWTGKETQYFGPGTRLLVL.

The chain recombines TRBV20-1 with TRBJ2-1, with a possible D match to TRBD2 (6 bases). V dropped 8 bases and J dropped 4 bases, with 30 bases sitting between them. The CDR3 spans 18 residues. CDR1 is DFQATT, CDR2 SNEGSKA, per germline (reference sequence). Written as DNA, the CDR3 is TGCAGTACTTTCCCCCCTCTAGCGACCCTAAAACGGTACAATGAGCAGTTCTTC. It yields the protein CSTFPPLATLKRYNEQFF.

This sequence joins TRBV4-1 and TRBJ2-5, with D perhaps TRBD2 (6 bases). Germline values: CDR1 MGHRA, CDR2 YSYEKL. Between the trimmed V and J ends, which lost 3 bases and 7 bases, there was a span of 15 bases. The CDR3 extends over 14 amino acids. CDR3 region: CASSHPMEGGTQYF. CDR3 nucleotide sequence: TGCGCCAGCAGCCACCCTATGGAGGGAGGGACCCAGTACTTC.

Many counts were recorded for this clonotype. This chain joins TRBV7-9 and TRBJ2-5; D may be TRBD2 (6 bases). The length of the CDR3 is 17 residues. Germline-derived CDR1 and CDR2 are SEHNR and FQNEAQ (reference sequence). V dropped 2 bases and J dropped 5 bases, with 21 bases sitting between them. DNA of the CDR3: TGTGCCAGCAGCTTAAAGGCGGGGAGAGATCGGGGGGAGACCCAGTACTTC. Protein sequence: CASSLKAGRDRGETQYF.

This chain links TRBV28 with TRBJ2-5, with 11 bases identical to TRBD2. CDR1 and CDR2 (germline): MDHEN, SYDVKM. Losses at the gene ends were 3 bases for V and 2 bases for J; bases not matched to a gene: 11. The CDR3 is 18 amino acids. The CDR3: CASSFLLVGTSGQETQYF. DNA of the CDR3: TGTGCCAGCAGTTTTTTGCTGGTGGGGACTAGCGGACAAGAGACCCAGTACTTC.

This clonotype appeared many times. This chain uses TRBV6-1 with TRBJ2-7; no clear D gene. The CDR3 has 14 residues. The germline CDR1 and CDR2 sequences are MNHNS and SASEGT. V was clipped by 2 bases and J by 2 bases, with 10 bases between them. CDR3: CASSERREAYEQYF. The CDR3 nucleotides read TGTGCCAGCAGTGAAAGAAGGGAAGCCTACGAGCAGTACTTC.

This clonotype was counted at least ten times. The chain has TRBV28 and TRBJ1-4, with D tentatively TRBD1 (5 bases). V was pared by 4 bases and J by 3 bases, with 18 bases between. The CDR3 contains 17 residues. Germline assignment: CDR1 MDHEN and CDR2 SYDVKM. The CDR3: CASSSPRAGDPNEKLFF. The CDR3 region has the DNA TGTGCCAGCAGTTCCCCCCGTGCCGGGGACCCTAATGAAAAACTGTTTTTT. Looking up the rest from reference TRBV28 and TRBJ1-4 gives the full variable domain: DVKVTQSSRYLVKRTGEKVFLECVQDMDHENMFWYRQDPGLGLRLIYFSYDVKMKEKGDIPEGYSVSREKKERFSLILESASTNQTSMYLCASSSPRAGDPNEKLFFGSGTQLSVL.

The sample holds a few counts of this clonotype. This chain connects TRBV2 to TRBJ2-3; D is uncertain. This CDR3 is built from 13 residues. The V gene lost 3 bases and the J gene lost 2 bases, with 6 bases spanning the gap. Germline CDR1 SNHLY, CDR2 FYNNEI. The DNA of the CDR3 is TGTGCCAGCAGTGATTCGTACACAGATACGCAGTATTTT. Its translation is CASSDSYTDTQYF.

CDR3 amino acids: CASISVTGGTNTGELFF. CDR3 nucleotide sequence: TGTGCCAGCATCTCGGTGACAGGGGGTACGAACACCGGGGAGCTGTTTTTT. The chain carries TRBV7-9 and TRBJ2-2; 9 positions match TRBD1. This CDR3 comprises 17 residues. With V trimmed by 7 bases and J by 0 bases, 9 bases remained unmatched. Looked up from germline, CDR1 is SEHNR and CDR2 is FQNEAQ (reference sequence).

The J gene is TRBJ2-7, the V gene TRBV19; 7 bases fit TRBD2. Per the germline V gene, CDR1 is LNHDA and CDR2 is SQIVND (reference sequence). This CDR3 comprises 14 residues. V was pared by 5 bases and J by 2 bases, with 6 bases of the junction left unmatched. DNA of the CDR3: TGTGCCAGTAGTCAGGCTAGCGGCACCTACGAGCAGTACTTC. Its translation: CASSQASGTYEQYF.

The table lists this clonotype with a few counts. V and J are TRBV10-3 and TRBJ1-1; 8 nucleotides agree with TRBD1. This CDR3 has 14 residues. Germline V CDR1 and CDR2: ENHRY, SYGVKD. The ends lost 2 bases at V and 11 bases at J; junction bases unmatched: 10. The CDR3 DNA sequence: TGTGCCATCAGTGAGACAGGGGGGGTTAAGAGGGCTTTCTTT. Translation: CAISETGGVKRAFF.

This clonotype has ten or more counts. V usage is TRBV12-3 or TRBV12-4 and J usage is TRBJ1-5; 7 bases align to TRBD1. The CDR3 has 15 amino acids. With 1 base clipped from V and 4 bases from J, the junction kept 4 bases outside the gene matches. As DNA, the CDR3 is TGTGCCAGCAGTTTAGAGACAGGGCCGAATCAGCCCCAGCATTTT. As protein: CASSLETGPNQPQHF.

The chain employs TRBV6-2 or TRBV6-3 and TRBJ1-4; D may be TRBD1 (5 bases). Germline V lookup: CDR1 MNHEY, CDR2 SVGEGT. The germline V and J ends were trimmed by 4 bases and 4 bases, with 10 bases remaining between them. The CDR3 totals 14 residues. The CDR3 bases are TGTGCCAGCAGTTCCGGGGGTAATAATGAAAAACTGTTTTTT. Encoded protein: CASSSGGNNEKLFF.

The chain combines TRBV4-2 with TRBJ2-3, with 11 bases fitting TRBD2. Germline V gene data show CDR1 as LGHNA and CDR2 as YNFKEQ. The CDR3 is made up of 15 amino acids. V was pared by 2 bases and J by 3 bases, with 1 base of the junction left unmatched. CDR3 sequence reads: CASSQLAGGTDTQYF. CDR3 coding DNA: TGTGCCAGCAGCCAATTAGCGGGAGGGACAGATACGCAGTATTTT.

In its sample, this clonotype was seen many times. The chain uses TRBV5-1 and TRBJ1-1; TRBD1 aligns across 7 bases. Germline V gene lookup returns CDR1 SGHRS and CDR2 YFSETQ. V was pared by 4 bases and J by 0 bases, with 3 bases of the junction left unmatched. The length of the CDR3 is 14 residues. DNA for the CDR3: TGCGCCAGCAGCGAGGGGGCGGTGAACACTGAAGCTTTCTTT. This translates into CASSEGAVNTEAFF. The full variable domain, in which reference TRBV5-1 and TRBJ1-1 provide the parts outside the CDR3, is KAGVTQTPRYLIKTRGQQVTLSCSPISGHRSVSWYQQTPGQGLQFLFEYFSETQRNKGNFPGRFSGRQFSNSRSEMNVSTLELGDSALYLCASSEGAVNTEAFFGQGTRLTVV.

CDR3 amino acids: CASSIGPPRIYEQYF. The CDR3 region has the DNA TGTGCCAGTAGTATCGGTCCGCCCCGAATTTACGAGCAGTACTTC. This rearrangement joins TRBV19 to TRBJ2-7; D gene ambiguous. Germline V gives CDR1 LNHDA, CDR2 SQIVND (reference sequence). The V end was cut by 3 bases, the J end by 4 bases, with 16 bases between. The CDR3 extends over 15 amino acids.

This clonotype appeared many times. The V call is TRBV2, the J call TRBJ1-5; D is perhaps TRBD1 (6 bases). Between the trimmed V and J ends, which lost 6 bases and 2 bases, there was a span of 14 bases. The CDR3 is 15 residues long. Germline CDR1 and CDR2: SNHLY and FYNNEI. The CDR3 loop reads CASRKGDQGNQPQHF. The CDR3 bases are TGTGCCAGCAGGAAGGGGGACCAGGGCAATCAGCCCCAGCATTTT.

This clonotype appeared many times. CDR3 bases: TGTGCCAGCAGCCACCCGAGAAACACCATATATTTT. Protein: CASSHPRNTIYF. V and J are TRBV28 and TRBJ1-3; D unresolved. Deletions cut 6 bases from V and 5 bases from J, with 8 bases between. This CDR3 is built from 12 residues. Germline V gene sequence: CDR1 MDHEN, CDR2 SYDVKM.

The chain has TRBV5-6 and TRBJ2-2; 7 bases line up with TRBD2. Trimming removed 2 bases from V and 7 bases from J; junction bases left unmatched: 8. CDR3 length: 15 amino acids. The germline CDR1 and CDR2 sequences are SGHDT and YYEEEE. The CDR3 DNA reads TGTGCCAGCAGCTTCAGGGACTACCAAATCGGGGAGCTGTTTTTT. Translation: CASSFRDYQIGELFF.

The table lists this clonotype with many counts. The rearrangement joins TRBV28 to TRBJ2-4; D unresolved. Germline V lookup: CDR1 MDHEN, CDR2 SYDVKM. V was shortened by 6 bases and J by 0 bases, with 9 bases between the two germline ends. The CDR3 length is 14 residues. CDR3 sequence (DNA): TGTGCCAGCAGCAGAACACTAGCCAAAAACATTCAGTACTTC. This translates into CASSRTLAKNIQYF.

On this clonotype: Mismatch with germline at one junction end may stem from a read error. The chain uses TRBV6-1 and TRBJ1-1; D might be TRBD1 (5 bases). The CDR3 sequence is 11 residues long. CDR1 is MNHNS and CDR2 is SASEGT in the germline V gene. The CDR3 DNA reads as TGTACCAGCAGTCCAGGGAACGAAGCTTTCTTT. Residues: CTSSPGNEAFF.

This clonotype has more than one count but fewer than ten. V usage is TRBV7-9 and J usage is TRBJ1-5; a weak D match, TRBD1 (5 bases). This CDR3 is 15 amino acids long. The germline CDR1 and CDR2 sequences are SEHNR and FQNEAQ (reference sequence). Trimming removed 7 bases from V and 1 base from J, with 14 bases in between. The CDR3 bases are TGTGCCAGCATCCTGTCTCGGGGGAGCAATCAGCCCCAGCATTTT. Residues: CASILSRGSNQPQHF.

Concerning this clonotype: The junction differs from germline at one of its ends, possibly a read error. The chain links TRBV5-5 to TRBJ2-7; weak D call: TRBD2 (5 bases). Looked up from germline, CDR1 is SGHKS and CDR2 is YYEKEE (reference sequence). The CDR3 has 15 residues. The CDR3 here is CANSPRTERSYAQYF. In DNA, the CDR3 is TGTGCCAACAGCCCCCGGACTGAACGCTCCTACGCGCAGTACTTC.

The J gene is TRBJ2-7, the V gene TRBV10-1; 8 bases are shared with TRBD2. The CDR3 is made up of 15 amino acids. Germline values: CDR1 WNHNN, CDR2 SYGVQD (reference sequence). Trimming removed 4 bases from V and 2 bases from J; junction bases left unmatched: 7. CDR3 DNA sequence: TGCGCCAGCAGTGTCCTGGGACTAGTTGCCTACGAGCAGTACTTC. This translates into CASSVLGLVAYEQYF.

The sample holds a few counts of this clonotype. This chain uses TRBV6-1 with TRBJ1-2, with 11 bases that match TRBD1. Trimming took 6 bases from V and 6 from J; bases not matched to a gene: 15. In germline, CDR1 is MNHNS, CDR2 SASEGT. This CDR3 is built from 17 residues. The CDR3 region is CASSQGNLPGQGDGYTF. The CDR3 DNA is TGTGCCAGCAGCCAAGGAAACCTTCCGGGACAGGGGGATGGCTACACCTTC.

The sample holds a few counts of this clonotype. The V and J genes are TRBV7-9 and TRBJ2-5; 7 bases are a match to TRBD1. The CDR3 extends over 15 amino acids. Losses at the gene ends were 5 bases for V and 2 bases for J; bases not matched to a gene: 8. Germline assignment: CDR1 SEHNR and CDR2 FQNEAQ (reference sequence). CDR3 amino acids: CASSPRYRGQETQYF. The CDR3 region has the DNA TGTGCCAGCAGCCCCCGTTACAGGGGACAAGAGACCCAGTACTTC.